The clone carrying this T cell receptor beta chain showed up just a few times. This CDR3 has 11 residues. Germline V gene lookup returns CDR1 MNHEY and CDR2 SVGAGI. With 5 bases removed from V and 6 bases from J, the gap between germline ends came to 5 bases. The method was immunoSEQ multiplex PCR; TCRdb's version includes in-frame clones alone and lacks a portion of them. Of roughly 1 million clones detected, around three quarters appear once; the ten largest clones hold around 0.47%. This sample is drawn from a study of shared clonotypes between healthy human individuals. Study background: CD8 memory received one plate per donor, CD8 naive two, CD4 memory three and CD4 naive three.

This sequence originates from a young man in good health. Some clones in this sample may be carry-over from other donors' samples. The genes are TRBV6-5 and TRBJ2-1; D ambiguous. The specimen sequenced was memory CD4+ T cells from PBMCs. Subset here: CD45RA-negative fraction. CDR3 in DNA: TGTGCCAGCAGTACGTTCAATGAGCAGTTCTTC. Protein: CASSTFNEQFF.